Below, 28 T cell receptor beta chains from the same sample are listed, as sequenced in a study of Ad26.COV2.S vaccination and SARS-CoV-2 variants. As for treatment: some 19 received Ad26.COV2.S at low or high dose, single or two shots; about five received placebo; per-sample allocation not given. Samples analyzed were those drawn on day 63 after the first vaccine or placebo injection. Sequencing was performed with immunoSEQ multiplex PCR; in TCRdb, only in-frame clones are kept and a portion is missing. The sample has 380,000 or so clones; about 87% are singletons. Source: peripheral blood, taken in a trial of Ad26.COV2.S vaccine versus placebo. These receptors were taken from a person between 18 and 65 years old who received the Ad26.COV2.S COVID-19 vaccine or a placebo.

The chain employs TRBV28 and TRBJ2-7; 7 bases line up with TRBD2. Per germline, CDR1 MDHEN and CDR2 SYDVKM. The CDR3 runs 14 residues. J lost 9 bases, V lost 4 bases, and 12 bases had no gene match. The CDR3 reads CASSSVAGPRRQYF. The CDR3 bases are TGTGCCAGCAGTTCCGTAGCGGGTCCTAGGAGGCAGTACTTC. The entire variable domain, with the rest obtained from reference TRBV28 and TRBJ2-7, is as follows: DVKVTQSSRYLVKRTGEKVFLECVQDMDHENMFWYRQDPGLGLRLIYFSYDVKMKEKGDIPEGYSVSREKKERFSLILESASTNQTSMYLCASSSVAGPRRQYFGPGTRLTVT.

The chain employs TRBV19 and TRBJ2-1; no firm D call. CDR3 length equals 12 residues. V was cut by 4 bases and J by 0 bases, with 1 base left in between. The V gene's germline CDR1 is LNHDA and CDR2 SQIVND (reference sequence). The CDR3 sequence is CASSTSYNEQFF. CDR3 DNA: TGTGCCAGTAGTACCTCCTACAATGAGCAGTTCTTC.

V gene TRBV2 combines with J gene TRBJ2-3; D uncertain. The V gene lost 1 base and the J gene lost 2 bases, with 13 bases spanning the gap. The CDR3 consists of 16 residues. The germline gives CDR1 SNHLY, CDR2 FYNNEI. The CDR3 here is CASSEDTAKVTDTQYF. CDR3 nucleotide sequence: TGTGCCAGCAGTGAAGATACTGCCAAGGTCACAGATACGCAGTATTTT. Full variable domain (outside the CDR3, taken from reference TRBV2 and TRBJ2-3): EPEVTQTPSHQVTQMGQEVILRCVPISNHLYFYWYRQILGQKVEFLVSFYNNEISEKSEIFDDQFSVERPDGSNFTLKIRSTKLEDSAMYFCASSEDTAKVTDTQYFGPGTRLTVL.

The rearrangement joins TRBV30 to TRBJ1-1; 9 bases align to TRBD1. Per germline, CDR1 GTSNPN and CDR2 SVGIG (reference sequence). V shed 2 bases and J 1 base; nucleotides not matched to a gene: 11. This CDR3 has 17 amino acids. In DNA, the CDR3 is TGTGCCTGGAGTTTCAAGGGACAGGGTTGGGGGAACACTGAAGCTTTCTTT. The encoded protein is CAWSFKGQGWGNTEAFF.

This chain connects TRBV27 to TRBJ2-1; no definite D call. Germline CDR1 MNHEY, CDR2 SMNVEV (reference sequence). CDR3 size: 13 residues. Trimming stripped 1 base from V and 15 bases from J, with 16 bases between. This chain's CDR3 is CASSLLPRSNRFF. CDR3 nucleotides: TGTGCCAGCAGTTTATTACCTAGGAGCAACCGGTTCTTC.

The chain combines TRBV18 with TRBJ1-1, with D perhaps TRBD1 (5 bases). Germline V gene data show CDR1 as KGHSH and CDR2 as LQKENI. V was shortened by 3 bases and J by 6 bases, with 11 bases between the two germline ends. The CDR3 sequence is 13 residues long. CDR3 in DNA: TGTGCCAGCTCACCGGGCAGGGACGCTGAAGCTTTCTTT. Residues: CASSPGRDAEAFF.

This clone appeared a few times. The chain is built from TRBV12-3 or TRBV12-4 and TRBJ1-2, with D hard to call. The germline V and J ends were trimmed by 8 bases and 5 bases, with 9 bases remaining between them. The CDR3 spans 11 residues. Written as DNA, the CDR3 is TGTGCCAGCGGAGTTTTATATGGCTACACCTTC. This codes for CASGVLYGYTF.

The chain joins TRBV7-8 to TRBJ1-6; 8 bases agree with TRBD1. CDR1 and CDR2 from the germline V gene are SGHVS and FQNEAQ. The CDR3 sequence is 18 residues long. V shed 5 bases and J 7 bases; nucleotides not matched to a gene: 16. CDR3 amino acids: CASSPYDRTGPRNSPLHF. The CDR3 DNA reads as TGTGCCAGCAGCCCGTATGACCGGACAGGGCCTAGGAATTCACCCCTCCACTTT.

V gene TRBV6-5 combines with J gene TRBJ1-6; no firm D call. The CDR3 has 13 amino acids. Germline CDR1 and CDR2: MNHEY and SVGAGI. Trimming cost V 8 bases and J 6 bases, with 11 bases left between them. The CDR3 nucleotides read TGTGCCAGCCGAGACGGGGTTAATTCACCCCTCCACTTT. Protein product: CASRDGVNSPLHF.

J is TRBJ1-1 and V is TRBV7-9, with D possibly TRBD1 on 6 matching bases. The germline V gene encodes CDR1 SEHNR and CDR2 FQNEAQ (reference sequence). The V and J ends lost 5 bases and 7 bases respectively, with 14 bases between them. This CDR3 spans 13 amino acids. CDR3: CASSRVPDSEAFF. The CDR3 DNA sequence: TGTGCCAGCAGCCGGGTACCGGACAGTGAAGCTTTCTTT.

This clone appeared a single time. The J gene is TRBJ2-5, the V gene TRBV6-5; possible D gene TRBD1, 6 bases. Trimming pared 4 bases from V and 1 base from J, leaving 7 bases between. The CDR3 is 13 amino acids. Germline V gene sequence: CDR1 MNHEY, CDR2 SVGAGI. CDR3 amino acids: CASSSGVQETQYF. For the CDR3, the DNA is TGTGCCAGCAGTTCAGGGGTCCAAGAGACCCAGTACTTC.

The rearrangement uses TRBV12-5 and TRBJ1-6; the match to TRBD1 covers 8 bases. CDR3 size: 20 residues. Germline V gene sequence: CDR1 LGHNT, CDR2 FRNRAP. V was pared by 5 bases and J by 3 bases, with 18 bases of the junction left unmatched. CDR3 sequence: CASGETGTGFSKSYNSPLHF. CDR3 bases: TGTGCTAGTGGTGAAACCGGGACAGGTTTTTCGAAAAGCTATAATTCACCCCTCCACTTT.

The V call is TRBV6-5, the J call TRBJ1-5; D gene ambiguous. V lost 0 bases, J lost 7 bases, and 10 bases lay in between. This CDR3 has 14 residues. In germline, CDR1 is MNHEY, CDR2 SVGAGI. CDR3 region: CASSYSGGHQPQHF. CDR3 coding DNA: TGTGCCAGCAGTTACTCGGGAGGGCACCAGCCCCAGCATTTT.

In this sample, this clone turned up once. The V and J genes are TRBV15 and TRBJ2-7; possible D gene TRBD2, 6 bases. Germline-derived CDR1 and CDR2 are LNHNV and YYDKDF (reference sequence). V was trimmed by 5 bases and J by 10 bases, leaving 15 bases between them. This CDR3 has 12 residues. The CDR3 protein is CATSLKGEAQYF. CDR3 bases: TGTGCCACCAGCCTAAAAGGGGAGGCCCAGTACTTC.

The V and J genes are TRBV28 and TRBJ1-2; weak D call: TRBD1 (5 bases). V lost 5 bases to trimming and J lost 1 base, with 14 bases between them. Per the germline V gene, CDR1 is MDHEN and CDR2 is SYDVKM. The length of the CDR3 is 15 residues. The CDR3 region has the DNA TGTGCCAGCAGTCCCAAGGTGGGGGTTAACTATGGCTACACCTTC. It translates to CASSPKVGVNYGYTF.

The chain combines TRBV29-1 with TRBJ1-1; 7 bases align to TRBD1. CDR1 and CDR2 from the germline V gene are SQVTM and ANQGSEA. The trim removed 4 bases at V and 4 bases at J, leaving 6 bases unmatched. This CDR3 is built from 13 residues. The CDR3 protein is CSVVGGLITEAFF. CDR3 bases: TGCAGCGTTGTAGGGGGCCTGATCACTGAAGCTTTCTTT.

The rearrangement uses TRBV13 and TRBJ2-7, with D perhaps TRBD1 (5 bases). This CDR3 contains 11 residues. The V gene's germline CDR1 is PRHDT and CDR2 FYEKMQ (reference sequence). The V and J ends lost 5 bases and 6 bases respectively, with 8 bases between them. CDR3 protein: CASSIRGEQYF. The CDR3 DNA reads TGTGCCAGCAGCATAAGGGGCGAGCAGTACTTC. Drawing the rest from reference TRBV13 and TRBJ2-7, the complete variable domain is AAGVIQSPRHLIKEKRETATLKCYPIPRHDTVYWYQQGPGQDPQFLISFYEKMQSDKGSIPDRFSAQQFSDYHSELNMSSLELGDSALYFCASSIRGEQYFGPGTRLTVT.

The V gene is TRBV7-2, the J gene TRBJ2-1; D may be TRBD2 (6 bases). Between the trimmed V and J ends, which lost 5 bases and 1 base, there was a span of 9 bases. This CDR3 is 14 amino acids long. Germline V lookup: CDR1 SGHTA, CDR2 FQGNSA. This CDR3 is CASSRGTSYNEQFF. In DNA form, the CDR3 reads TGTGCCAGCAGCCGGGGGACTTCCTACAATGAGCAGTTCTTC.

The chain employs TRBV7-9 and TRBJ1-1; no firm D call. The CDR3 has 15 residues. V was trimmed by 0 bases and J by 5 bases, leaving 13 bases between them. In germline, CDR1 is SEHNR, CDR2 FQNEAQ (reference sequence). In nucleotides, the CDR3 is TGTGCCAGCAGCTTAGCGGAATGGGGTAGGACTGAAGCTTTCTTT. Encoded protein: CASSLAEWGRTEAFF.

Here the CDR3 DNA reads TGCGCCAGCAGTCGCGAAAAATATCAGCCCCAGCATTTT. It encodes CASSREKYQPQHF. The V gene is TRBV23-1, the J gene TRBJ1-5; D gene ambiguous. TRBV23-1 is given ORF status, its function remaining uncertain. V was trimmed by 4 bases and J by 5 bases, leaving 9 bases between them. CDR3 length: 13 residues.

The genes are TRBV2 and TRBJ1-3, with unresolved D. CDR1 and CDR2 (germline): SNHLY, FYNNEI. The CDR3 has 15 residues. With 10 bases removed from V and 0 bases from J, the gap between germline ends came to 16 bases. The DNA of the CDR3 is TGTGCCACTACGGTTAGTACGACCTCTGGAAACACCATATATTTT. This sequence encodes CATTVSTTSGNTIYF. The variable domain in full, with the rest retrieved from reference TRBV2 and TRBJ1-3, is EPEVTQTPSHQVTQMGQEVILRCVPISNHLYFYWYRQILGQKVEFLVSFYNNEISEKSEIFDDQFSVERPDGSNFTLKIRSTKLEDSAMYFCATTVSTTSGNTIYFGEGSWLTVV.

The chain employs TRBV6-5 and TRBJ2-5; D tentatively fits TRBD1 or TRBD2 (5 bases each). Germline lookup yields CDR1 MNHEY and CDR2 SVGAGI. CDR3 size: 14 residues. The V end was cut by 2 bases, the J end by 5 bases, with 12 bases between. The CDR3 coding sequence is TGTGCCAGCAGTTACGGGGGTTTGGGGGAGACCCAGTACTTC. As protein: CASSYGGLGETQYF.

This clone was seen a single time. This sequence joins TRBV21-1 and TRBJ2-6; the D call of TRBD2 is as the table states it, not checked on the DNA. TRBV21-1 corresponds to a pseudogene. CDR3 length equals 17 residues. The CDR3 protein is CASSKGRTGSGANVLTF. In DNA, the CDR3 is TGTGCCAGCAGCAAAGGGAGGACGGGCTCTGGGGCCAACGTCCTGACTTTC.

The chain has TRBV19 and TRBJ2-7, with 7 bases matching TRBD1. V was clipped by 5 bases and J by 1 base; unmatched bases: 8. The CDR3 loop spans 15 amino acids. Germline CDR1 is LNHDA and CDR2 is SQIVND (reference sequence). In DNA form, the CDR3 reads TGTGCCAGTAGTCTCCGACAGGGCAGGTCCTACGAGCAGTACTTC. Translated: CASSLRQGRSYEQYF.

This clone was counted between two and nine times. Other DNA sequences of this sample code for an identical CDR3. This chain links TRBV5-4 with TRBJ1-4; D gene uncertain. This CDR3 spans 14 amino acids. V lost 0 bases to trimming and J lost 0 bases, with 3 bases between them. From germline, CDR1 is SGHNT and CDR2 YYREEE (reference sequence). CDR3 loop: CASSLAATNEKLFF. In DNA, the CDR3 is TGTGCCAGCAGCTTGGCCGCAACTAATGAAAAACTGTTTTTT. The complete variable domain, with remaining parts taken from reference TRBV5-4 and TRBJ1-4, reads ETGVTQSPTHLIKTRGQQVTLRCSSQSGHNTVSWYQQALGQGPQFIFQYYREEENGRGNFPPRFSGLQFPNYSSELNVNALELDDSALYLCASSLAATNEKLFFGSGTQLSVL.

This clone was observed at least ten times. The V gene is TRBV7-2, the J gene TRBJ2-7; the D is unclear. This CDR3 is 14 amino acids long. Germline CDR1 SGHTA, CDR2 FQGNSA. V was clipped by 3 bases and J by 0 bases, with 9 bases between them. The CDR3 region has the DNA TGTGCCAGCAGCTTCCGTGAGAGCTCCTACGAGCAGTACTTC. Amino acid sequence: CASSFRESSYEQYF.

This clone was counted once. The genes are TRBV12-2 and TRBJ2-7; the tabulated D call, TRBD2, remains unverified against the DNA. TRBV12-2 is an annotated pseudogene. The CDR3 length is 16 residues. CDR3 DNA: TGTGCAAGTCGCTTAGATTCGGGACTAGCGGATTACGAGCAGTACTTC. Protein product: CASRLDSGLADYEQYF.

This chain joins TRBV11-2 and TRBJ2-3; the match to TRBD1 covers 7 bases. V lost 6 bases, J lost 0 bases, and 6 bases stayed unmatched. Germline V lookup: CDR1 SGHAT, CDR2 FQNNGV. The CDR3 is 15 residues long. The CDR3 DNA reads as TGTGCCAGCAGGACCGGGACAGCGAGCACAGATACGCAGTATTTT. It codes for CASRTGTASTDTQYF.